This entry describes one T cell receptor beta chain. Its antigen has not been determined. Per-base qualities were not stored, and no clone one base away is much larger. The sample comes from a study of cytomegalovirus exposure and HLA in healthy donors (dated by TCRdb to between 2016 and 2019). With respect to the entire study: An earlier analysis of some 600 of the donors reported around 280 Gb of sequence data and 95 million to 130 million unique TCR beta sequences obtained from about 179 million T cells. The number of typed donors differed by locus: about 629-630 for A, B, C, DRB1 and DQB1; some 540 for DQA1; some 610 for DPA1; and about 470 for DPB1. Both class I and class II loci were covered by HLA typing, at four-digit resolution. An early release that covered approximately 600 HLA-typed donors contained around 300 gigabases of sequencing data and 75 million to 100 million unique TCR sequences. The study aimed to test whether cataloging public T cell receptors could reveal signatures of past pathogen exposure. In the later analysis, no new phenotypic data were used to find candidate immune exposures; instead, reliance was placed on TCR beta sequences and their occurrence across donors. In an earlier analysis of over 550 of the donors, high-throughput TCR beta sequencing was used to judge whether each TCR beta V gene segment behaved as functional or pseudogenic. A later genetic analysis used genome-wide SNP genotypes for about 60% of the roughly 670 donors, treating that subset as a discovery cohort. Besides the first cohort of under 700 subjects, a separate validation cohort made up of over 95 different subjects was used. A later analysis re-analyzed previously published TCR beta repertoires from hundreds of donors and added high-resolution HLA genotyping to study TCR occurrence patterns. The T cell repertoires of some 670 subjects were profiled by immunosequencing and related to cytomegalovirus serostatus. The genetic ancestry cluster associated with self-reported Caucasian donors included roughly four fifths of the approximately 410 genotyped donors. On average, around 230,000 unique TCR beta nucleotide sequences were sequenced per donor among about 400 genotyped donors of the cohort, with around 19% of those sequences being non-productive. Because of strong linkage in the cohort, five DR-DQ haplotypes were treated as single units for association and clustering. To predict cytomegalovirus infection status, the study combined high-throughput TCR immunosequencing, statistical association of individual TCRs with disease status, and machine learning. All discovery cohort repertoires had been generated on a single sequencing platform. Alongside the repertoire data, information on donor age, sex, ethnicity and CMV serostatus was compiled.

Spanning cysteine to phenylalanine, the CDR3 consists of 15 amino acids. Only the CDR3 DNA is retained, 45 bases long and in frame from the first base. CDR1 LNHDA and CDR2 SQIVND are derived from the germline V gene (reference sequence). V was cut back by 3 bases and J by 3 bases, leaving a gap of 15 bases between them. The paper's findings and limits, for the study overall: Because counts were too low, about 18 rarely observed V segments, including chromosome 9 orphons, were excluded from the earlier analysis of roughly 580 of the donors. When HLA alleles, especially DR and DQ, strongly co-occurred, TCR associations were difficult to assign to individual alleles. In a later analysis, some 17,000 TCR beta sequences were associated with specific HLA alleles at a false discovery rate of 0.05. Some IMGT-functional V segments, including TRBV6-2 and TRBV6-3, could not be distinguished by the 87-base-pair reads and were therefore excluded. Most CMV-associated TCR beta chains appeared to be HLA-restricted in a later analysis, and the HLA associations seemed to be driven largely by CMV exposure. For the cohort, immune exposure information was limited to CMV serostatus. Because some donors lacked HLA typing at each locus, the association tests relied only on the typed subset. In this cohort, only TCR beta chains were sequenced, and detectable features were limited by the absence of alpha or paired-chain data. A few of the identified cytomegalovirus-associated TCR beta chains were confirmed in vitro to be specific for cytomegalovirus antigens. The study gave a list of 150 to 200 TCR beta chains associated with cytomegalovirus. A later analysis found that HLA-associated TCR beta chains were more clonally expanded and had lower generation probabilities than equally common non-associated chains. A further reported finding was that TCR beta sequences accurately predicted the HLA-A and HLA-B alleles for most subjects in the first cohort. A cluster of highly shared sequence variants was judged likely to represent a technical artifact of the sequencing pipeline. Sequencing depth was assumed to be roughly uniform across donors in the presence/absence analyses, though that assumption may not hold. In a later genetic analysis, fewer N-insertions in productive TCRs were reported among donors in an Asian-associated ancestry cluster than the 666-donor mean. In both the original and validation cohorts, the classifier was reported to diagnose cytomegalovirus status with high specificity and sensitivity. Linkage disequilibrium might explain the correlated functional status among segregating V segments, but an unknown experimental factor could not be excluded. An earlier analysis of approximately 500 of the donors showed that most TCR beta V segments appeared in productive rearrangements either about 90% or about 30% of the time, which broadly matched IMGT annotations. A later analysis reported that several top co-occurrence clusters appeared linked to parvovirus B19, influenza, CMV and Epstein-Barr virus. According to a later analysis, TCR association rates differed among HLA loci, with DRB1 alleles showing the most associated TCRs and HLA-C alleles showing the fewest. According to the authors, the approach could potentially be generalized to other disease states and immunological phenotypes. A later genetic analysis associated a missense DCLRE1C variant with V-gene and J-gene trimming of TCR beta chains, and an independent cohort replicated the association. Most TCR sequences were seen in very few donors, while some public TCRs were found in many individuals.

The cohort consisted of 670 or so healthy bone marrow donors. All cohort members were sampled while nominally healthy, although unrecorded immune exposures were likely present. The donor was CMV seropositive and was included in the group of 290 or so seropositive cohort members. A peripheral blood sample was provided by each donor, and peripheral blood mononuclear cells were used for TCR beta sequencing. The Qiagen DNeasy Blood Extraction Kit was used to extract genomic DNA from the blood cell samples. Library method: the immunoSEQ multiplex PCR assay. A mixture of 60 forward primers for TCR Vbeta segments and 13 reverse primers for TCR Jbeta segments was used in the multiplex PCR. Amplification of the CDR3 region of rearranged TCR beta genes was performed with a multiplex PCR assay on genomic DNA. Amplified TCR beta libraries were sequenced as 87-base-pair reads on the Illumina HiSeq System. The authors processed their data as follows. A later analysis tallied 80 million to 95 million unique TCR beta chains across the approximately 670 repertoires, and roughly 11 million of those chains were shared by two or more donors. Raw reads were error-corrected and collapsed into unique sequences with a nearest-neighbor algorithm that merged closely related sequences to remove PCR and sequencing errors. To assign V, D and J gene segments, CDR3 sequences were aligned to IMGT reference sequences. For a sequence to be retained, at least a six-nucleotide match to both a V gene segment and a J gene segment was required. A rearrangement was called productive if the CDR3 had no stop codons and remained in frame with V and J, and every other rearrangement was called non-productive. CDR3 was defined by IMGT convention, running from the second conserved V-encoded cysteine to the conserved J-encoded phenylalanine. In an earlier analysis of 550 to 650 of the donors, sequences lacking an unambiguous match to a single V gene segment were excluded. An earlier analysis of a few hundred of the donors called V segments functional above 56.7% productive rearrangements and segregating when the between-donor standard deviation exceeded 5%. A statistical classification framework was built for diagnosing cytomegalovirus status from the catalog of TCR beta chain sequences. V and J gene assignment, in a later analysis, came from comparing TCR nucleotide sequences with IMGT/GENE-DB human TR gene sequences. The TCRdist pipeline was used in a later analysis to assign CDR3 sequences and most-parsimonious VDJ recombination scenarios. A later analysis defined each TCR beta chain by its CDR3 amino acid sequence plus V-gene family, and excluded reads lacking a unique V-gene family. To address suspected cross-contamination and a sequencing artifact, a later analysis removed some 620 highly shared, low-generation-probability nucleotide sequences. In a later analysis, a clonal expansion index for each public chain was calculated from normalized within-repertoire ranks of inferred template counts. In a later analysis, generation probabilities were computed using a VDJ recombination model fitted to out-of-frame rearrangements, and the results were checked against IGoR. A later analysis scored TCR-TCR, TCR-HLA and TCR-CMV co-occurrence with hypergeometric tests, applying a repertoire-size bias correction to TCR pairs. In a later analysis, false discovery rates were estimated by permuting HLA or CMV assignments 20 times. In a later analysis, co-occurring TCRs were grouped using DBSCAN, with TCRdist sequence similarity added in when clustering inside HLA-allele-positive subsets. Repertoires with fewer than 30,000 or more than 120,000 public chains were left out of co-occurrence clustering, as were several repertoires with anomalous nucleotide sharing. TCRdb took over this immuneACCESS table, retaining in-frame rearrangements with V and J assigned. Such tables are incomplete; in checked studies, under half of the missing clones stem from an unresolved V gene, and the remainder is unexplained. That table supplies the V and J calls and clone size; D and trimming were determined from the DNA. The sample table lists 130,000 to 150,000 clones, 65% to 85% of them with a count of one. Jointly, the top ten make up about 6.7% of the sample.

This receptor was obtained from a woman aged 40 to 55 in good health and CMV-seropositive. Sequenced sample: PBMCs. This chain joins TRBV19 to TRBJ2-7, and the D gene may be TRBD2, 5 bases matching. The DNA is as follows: TGTGCCAGTAGTATCGGAGGCCAGGCGAACTACGAGCAGTACTTC. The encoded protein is CASSIGGQANYEQYF.